The 28 T cell receptor beta chains below come from one sample, sequenced in a study of graft-versus-host responses after intestinal transplantation. These receptors have no identified antigens. The method was immunoSEQ multiplex PCR; TCRdb's version includes in-frame clones alone and lacks a portion of them. The table has some 95,000 clones, roughly nine tenths seen once. The sequencing used unstimulated CD8+ T cells sorted from spleen or lymph node cells, collected before intestinal transplant. The source is a human donor who received an intestinal transplant.

This clone was observed a single time. CDR3 sequence (DNA): TGTGCCAGCAGTGAAGGGGGCACCTCCTACGAGCAGTACTTC. Encoded protein: CASSEGGTSYEQYF. The rearrangement links TRBV6-1 to TRBJ2-7; the D gene is possibly TRBD1 (5 bases). V was trimmed by 1 base and J by 0 bases, leaving 7 bases between them. Germline-derived CDR1 and CDR2 are MNHNS and SASEGT. The CDR3 spans 14 residues.

The gene calls are TRBV27 and TRBJ2-1; 14 bases agree with TRBD2. The CDR3 consists of 18 residues. Germline-derived CDR1 and CDR2 are MNHEY and SMNVEV (reference sequence). V lost 3 bases and J lost 7; bases outside the gene matches: 11. The CDR3 reads CASSFPHETSGRGNEQFF. The DNA for the CDR3 is TGTGCCAGCAGTTTTCCCCATGAGACTAGCGGGAGGGGGAATGAGCAGTTCTTC.

The chain carries TRBV9 and TRBJ2-2; 8 nucleotides match TRBD1. Germline loops: CDR1 SGDLS, CDR2 YYNGEE. There are 17 residues in the CDR3. V shed 6 bases and J 1 base; nucleotides not matched to a gene: 11. In DNA form, the CDR3 reads TGTGCCAGCAACCTAAACGCCGGGACAGGGAACACCGGGGAGCTGTTTTTT. As protein: CASNLNAGTGNTGELFF.

This sequence joins TRBV5-6 and TRBJ1-2, with D uncertain. V shed 0 bases and J shed 0 bases, with 9 bases lying between them. CDR3 length equals 15 residues. In germline, CDR1 is SGHDT, CDR2 YYEEEE. CDR3 residues: CASSLDGKANYGYTF. The CDR3 DNA follows: TGTGCCAGCAGCTTGGACGGGAAGGCTAACTATGGCTACACCTTC.

The chain uses TRBV27 and TRBJ1-2, with TRBD1 as a possible D gene (6 bases). Germline V gives CDR1 MNHEY, CDR2 SMNVEV (reference sequence). This CDR3 comprises 13 residues. V lost 3 bases, J lost 10 bases, and 15 bases lay in between. For the CDR3, the DNA is TGTGCCAGCAGTTTTACAGGGATGCCCTTCTACACCTTC. The encoded protein is CASSFTGMPFYTF.

This chain joins TRBV5-4 and TRBJ2-1; maybe TRBD2 (6 bases). V was clipped by 4 bases and J by 5 bases, with 13 bases between them. This CDR3 spans 14 amino acids. Germline CDR1 and CDR2: SGHNT and YYREEE (reference sequence). CDR3 in amino acids: CASSTRGSDNEQFF. In nucleotides, the CDR3 is TGTGCCAGCAGCACTCGGGGGTCCGACAATGAGCAGTTCTTC.

This clone was seen just once. Here the CDR3 reads CASSATGTRLLDSPLHF. DNA for the CDR3: TGTGCCAGCAGCGCCACCGGGACAAGGCTTTTGGATTCACCCCTCCACTTT. The gene calls are TRBV5-4 and TRBJ1-6, with D possibly being TRBD1 (6 bases). Per germline, CDR1 SGHNT and CDR2 YYREEE (reference sequence). Trimming took 4 bases from V and 8 from J, leaving 22 bases between them. The CDR3 loop spans 17 amino acids.

The count of this clone is one. This sequence joins TRBV18 and TRBJ1-2, with 9 bases that match TRBD1. CDR1 is KGHSH and CDR2 is LQKENI in the germline V gene. The CDR3 is 15 amino acids. The junction had 5 bases not matched to a gene; V was cut back by 0 bases and J by 6 bases. CDR3 region: CASSPPDRGDNGYTF. As DNA, the CDR3 is TGTGCCAGCTCACCACCGGACAGGGGCGACAATGGCTACACCTTC.

The gene calls are TRBV7-6 and TRBJ2-1; TRBD2 matches at 7 bases. V trimming: 0 bases; J trimming: 1 base; junction bases outside the gene matches: 3. Germline V gene lookup returns CDR1 SGHVS and CDR2 FNYEAQ. The CDR3 has 16 residues. In DNA, the CDR3 is TGTGCCAGCAGCTTAGCGGGAGGGCCGTCCTACAATGAGCAGTTCTTC. It translates to CASSLAGGPSYNEQFF.

The chain employs TRBV28 and TRBJ1-5; D remains ambiguous. CDR1 and CDR2 (germline): MDHEN, SYDVKM. The CDR3 runs 13 residues. Trimming took 8 bases from V and 5 from J, leaving 13 bases between them. The CDR3 DNA reads TGTGCCAGCCTTCGGGGTCGGGATCAGCCCCAGCATTTT. This translates into CASLRGRDQPQHF.

This clone was observed a handful of times. The chain recombines TRBV5-1 with TRBJ2-7; D is possibly TRBD1 (7 bases). V lost 2 bases to trimming and J lost 4 bases, with 22 bases between them. CDR1 and CDR2 (germline): SGHRS, YFSETQ. The CDR3 is 17 amino acids. CDR3 in amino acids: CASSFTRDTPGGYEQYF. In DNA form, the CDR3 reads TGCGCCAGCAGCTTTACCCGGGACACCCCAGGGGGGTACGAGCAGTACTTC.

V gene TRBV27 combines with J gene TRBJ2-6; a weak D match, TRBD2 (6 bases). Per germline, CDR1 MNHEY and CDR2 SMNVEV (reference sequence). The V gene lost 6 bases and the J gene lost 0 bases, with 24 bases spanning the gap. The length of the CDR3 is 20 residues. The CDR3 loop reads CASSIKGITGVASGANVLTF. CDR3 in DNA: TGTGCCAGCAGCATTAAGGGAATAACGGGAGTAGCCTCTGGGGCCAACGTCCTGACTTTC.

The V and J genes are TRBV27 and TRBJ1-2; 9 bases line up with TRBD1. The CDR3 is 15 residues long. Germline loops: CDR1 MNHEY, CDR2 SMNVEV (reference sequence). V dropped 3 bases and J dropped 3; count of bases not matched to a gene: 5. The CDR3 bases are TGTGCCAGCAGTTTGGGCGGACAGGGGTACTATGGCTACACCTTC. Translation gives CASSLGGQGYYGYTF.

The CDR3 region has the DNA TGTGCCAGCAGGACTAGCTACAATGAGCAGTTCTTC. Translating it yields CASRTSYNEQFF. The chain carries TRBV27 and TRBJ2-1; D is perhaps TRBD2 (6 bases). CDR1 MNHEY and CDR2 SMNVEV come from the germline V gene (reference sequence). The CDR3 is 12 residues long. Trimming took off 6 bases at V and 3 bases at J, with 6 bases between the two ends.

The chain has TRBV19 and TRBJ2-1; TRBD2 agrees at 10 bases. CDR1 and CDR2 (germline): LNHDA, SQIVND (reference sequence). This CDR3 has 15 residues. V was clipped by 6 bases and J by 6 bases; unmatched bases: 8. This CDR3 reads CASSAASGSFNEQFF. Written as DNA, the CDR3 is TGTGCCAGTAGCGCGGCTAGCGGGAGTTTCAATGAGCAGTTCTTC. Supplemented by reference TRBV19 and TRBJ2-1, the full variable domain reads DGGITQSPKYLFRKEGQNVTLSCEQNLNHDAMYWYRQDPGQGLRLIYYSQIVNDFQKGDIAEGYSVSREKKESFPLTVTSAQKNPTAFYLCASSAASGSFNEQFFGPGTRLTVL.

The chain uses TRBV19 and TRBJ2-7, with a possible D match to TRBD1 (5 bases). Trimming pared 3 bases from V and 2 bases from J, leaving 11 bases between. Germline-derived CDR1 and CDR2 are LNHDA and SQIVND (reference sequence). The CDR3 is 14 residues long. CDR3 DNA sequence: TGTGCCAGTAGTATGGACCAGGGTACCTACGAGCAGTACTTC. It codes for CASSMDQGTYEQYF.

The V and J genes are TRBV6-5 and TRBJ1-2, with 7 positions matching TRBD1. The germline V gene encodes CDR1 MNHEY and CDR2 SVGAGI. V shed 6 bases and J 6 bases; nucleotides not matched to a gene: 7. The CDR3 sequence is 13 residues long. The CDR3: CASRPGTANGYTF. CDR3 nucleotides: TGTGCCAGCAGACCCGGGACAGCTAATGGCTACACCTTC.

This chain links TRBV6-6 with TRBJ2-3; TRBD1 is a possible D gene (6 bases). This CDR3 is 12 amino acids long. Trimming removed 4 bases at V and 4 bases at J, with 6 bases between. The V gene's germline CDR1 is MNHNY and CDR2 SVGAGI (reference sequence). This CDR3 is CASSWGPDTQYF. Written as DNA, the CDR3 is TGTGCCAGCAGTTGGGGGCCAGATACGCAGTATTTT.

The V gene is TRBV4-2, the J gene TRBJ2-1; TRBD2 agrees at 13 bases. The CDR3 is 19 residues long. The J segment lost 1 base and the V segment lost 2 bases, leaving 8 bases of the junction unmatched. CDR1 and CDR2 (germline): LGHNA, YNFKEQ. This chain's CDR3 is CASSQHGTSGDQSYNEQFF. For the CDR3, the DNA is TGTGCCAGCAGCCAACACGGGACTAGCGGGGATCAATCCTACAATGAGCAGTTCTTC.

CDR3: CASSLILNTGELFF. Written as DNA, the CDR3 is TGTGCCAGCAGCTTGATTCTGAACACCGGGGAGCTGTTTTTT. The chain recombines TRBV5-4 with TRBJ2-2; D is uncertain. The germline V and J ends were trimmed by 1 base and 1 base, with 5 bases remaining between them. From germline, CDR1 is SGHNT and CDR2 YYREEE (reference sequence). The CDR3 runs 14 residues.

The CDR3 region has the DNA TGTGCCAGCAGCTTAGGACGGACTACGAGCTACGAGCAGTACTTC. Its protein product is CASSLGRTTSYEQYF. V is TRBV7-8 and J is TRBJ2-7; tentative D call: TRBD2 (6 bases). Trimming cost V 1 base and J 3 bases, with 13 bases left between them. Per the germline V gene, CDR1 is SGHVS and CDR2 is FQNEAQ. CDR3 length: 15 residues.

CDR3 sequence (DNA): TGTGCCAGCAGTGAAGGGGCGGGGGGGCCTACCCCATTCACAGATACGCAGTATTTT. It specifies CASSEGAGGPTPFTDTQYF. The chain has TRBV2 and TRBJ2-3, with 9 bases identical to TRBD2. Looked up from germline, CDR1 is SNHLY and CDR2 is FYNNEI. CDR3 length: 19 residues. V trimming: 1 base; J trimming: 2 bases; junction bases outside the gene matches: 13.

V and J are TRBV28 and TRBJ1-1; D possibly corresponds to TRBD1 (5 bases). From germline, CDR1 is MDHEN and CDR2 SYDVKM. Trimming removed 2 bases at V and 6 bases at J, with 10 bases between. The CDR3 sequence is 13 residues long. The DNA for the CDR3 is TGTGCCAGCAGTTTAAGGGGTTGGTCTGAAGCTTTCTTT. Its translation: CASSLRGWSEAFF.

The chain has TRBV4-1 and TRBJ2-7; 11 bases fit TRBD2. The CDR3 spans 16 residues. Germline V gives CDR1 MGHRA, CDR2 YSYEKL. The V gene end was trimmed by 2 bases and the J gene end by 4 bases; junction bases not matched to a gene: 7. DNA of the CDR3: TGCGCCAGCAGCCAAATCACTAGCGGGAGTTGGTACGAGCAGTACTTC. Translating gives CASSQITSGSWYEQYF.

This chain connects TRBV14 to TRBJ2-7; tentatively, D is TRBD2 (5 bases). This CDR3 spans 13 amino acids. V lost 5 bases to trimming and J lost 2 bases, with 10 bases between them. Germline V gene data show CDR1 as SGHDN and CDR2 as FVKESK. The chain's CDR3 is CASSERAPYEQYF. In DNA form, the CDR3 reads TGTGCCAGCAGCGAGAGGGCCCCCTACGAGCAGTACTTC. The full variable domain, rest sourced from reference TRBV14 and TRBJ2-7, is EAGVTQFPSHSVIEKGQTVTLRCDPISGHDNLYWYRRVMGKEIKFLLHFVKESKQDESGMPNNRFLAERTGGTYSTLKVQPAELEDSGVYFCASSERAPYEQYFGPGTRLTVT.

This CDR3 reads CASSPPTGMNTEAFF. The CDR3 DNA sequence: TGTGCCAGCAGCCCCCCGACAGGGATGAACACTGAAGCTTTCTTT. This chain links TRBV11-2 with TRBJ1-1; TRBD1 matches at 7 bases. J was trimmed by 0 bases and V by 5 bases; bases with no gene match: 6. In germline, CDR1 is SGHAT, CDR2 FQNNGV. There are 15 residues in the CDR3.

The V gene is TRBV28, the J gene TRBJ2-7; D remains unclear. V was clipped by 8 bases and J by 4 bases, with 12 bases between them. The CDR3 length is 12 residues. Germline CDR1 and CDR2: MDHEN and SYDVKM. The CDR3 loop is CASAGSAYEQYF. As DNA, the CDR3 is TGTGCCAGCGCCGGGTCGGCGTACGAGCAGTACTTC.

The J gene is TRBJ1-4, the V gene TRBV5-1; D gene ambiguous. Trimming took off 0 bases at V and 5 bases at J, with 11 bases between the two ends. There are 15 residues in the CDR3. Germline CDR1 and CDR2: SGHRS and YFSETQ. CDR3 DNA sequence: TGCGCCAGCAGCTTGGGCTGGGAGGTAAATGAAAAACTGTTTTTT. The encoded protein is CASSLGWEVNEKLFF.